Below, 18 T cell receptor beta chains from the same sample are listed, as sequenced in a study of CD8 T cells in ankylosing spondylitis. Study-level findings and limits: Made up of 7 to 9 highly homologous variants, a TCR beta motif appeared characteristic of ankylosing spondylitis blood.

These TCRs are of unknown antigen specificity. TCRdb reprocessed the 5' RACE reads with MiXCR, giving one entry per CDR3 protein. The sample gives roughly 440,000 distinct CDR3 sequences, roughly a sixth of which show up once; 0.95% to 1.1% is in the top ten. The sample was blood, either unsorted or a sorted T cell fraction (not recorded which). These receptors were taken from a male donor with ankylosing spondylitis.

The chain employs TRBV29-1 and TRBJ2-3, with D unclear. Germline CDR1 and CDR2: SQVTM and ANQGSEA. This CDR3 region has 13 residues. The V end was cut by 1 base, the J end by 2 bases, with 7 bases between. CDR3 in amino acids: CSVEGGPTDTQYF. The CDR3 nucleotides read TGCAGCGTTGAAGGTGGACCCACAGATACGCAGTATTTT.

This clonotype was picked up a small number of times. The chain couples TRBV15 to TRBJ1-5, with D maybe TRBD1 (5 bases). This CDR3 contains 15 residues. Trimming removed 0 bases at V and 6 bases at J, with 12 bases between. Per germline, CDR1 LNHNV and CDR2 YYDKDF (reference sequence). The CDR3: CATSRDLGGVQPQHF. The CDR3 nucleotides are TGTGCCACCAGCAGAGATCTGGGAGGGGTTCAGCCCCAGCATTTT. The full variable domain, rest sourced from reference TRBV15 and TRBJ1-5, is DAMVIQNPRYQVTQFGKPVTLSCSQTLNHNVMYWYQQKSSQAPKLLFHYYDKDFNNEADTPDNFQSRRPNTSFCFLDIRSPGLGDTAMYLCATSRDLGGVQPQHFGDGTRLSIL.

This clonotype was counted at least ten times. The rearrangement uses TRBV12-3 or TRBV12-4 and TRBJ2-3, with a tentative D call TRBD2 (6 bases). The CDR3 is 15 amino acids. Trimming stripped 5 bases from V and 0 bases from J, with 12 bases between. The CDR3 DNA reads as TGTGCCAGCAGTCCGGGGAGGACTAGCACAGATACGCAGTATTTT. Amino acids: CASSPGRTSTDTQYF.

The chain couples TRBV6-5 to TRBJ1-1; D is undetermined. The CDR3 contains 16 residues. V was pared by 4 bases and J by 0 bases, with 15 bases between. The germline CDR1 and CDR2 sequences are MNHEY and SVGAGI. CDR3 nucleotides: TGTGCCAGCAGTTCCGTGACCCCGGCCTTGAACACTGAAGCTTTCTTT. Translating gives CASSSVTPALNTEAFF.

The chain is built from TRBV12-3 or TRBV12-4 and TRBJ2-5; D is possibly TRBD2 (5 bases). V was cut by 0 bases and J by 4 bases, with 9 bases left in between. The CDR3 consists of 14 residues. The CDR3 is CASSLAARAETQYF. The CDR3 region has the DNA TGTGCCAGCAGTTTAGCCGCGCGGGCAGAGACCCAGTACTTC.

In this sample, this clonotype turned up many times. This chain uses TRBV11-2 with TRBJ2-3; D is unclear. The germline V gene has CDR1 SGHAT and CDR2 FQNNGV. V shed 6 bases and J shed 6 bases, with 10 bases lying between them. This CDR3 region has 12 residues. The CDR3 nucleotides are TGTGCCAGCAGGAAAGGGCTGGATACGCAGTATTTT. Its protein product is CASRKGLDTQYF.

The chain is built from TRBV6-5 and TRBJ1-5; D call uncertain. With 3 bases removed from V and 4 bases from J, the gap between germline ends came to 10 bases. The CDR3 loop spans 14 amino acids. The germline CDR1 and CDR2 sequences are MNHEY and SVGAGI. CDR3 bases: TGTGCCAGCAGTTATGGGGATTTAAATCAGCCCCAGCATTTT. Protein product: CASSYGDLNQPQHF.

This clonotype was detected only a few times. The chain links TRBV11-2 to TRBJ2-6; 9 positions agree with TRBD1. Losses at the gene ends were 1 base for V and 3 bases for J; bases not matched to a gene: 10. The CDR3 has 19 amino acids. Germline CDR1 SGHAT, CDR2 FQNNGV. CDR3 in DNA: TGTGCCAGCAGCTTAGGGACAGGGGCCCCTCGGGATGGGGCCAACGTCCTGACTTTC. The encoded protein is CASSLGTGAPRDGANVLTF.

This clonotype was detected a few times. The chain employs TRBV6-2 or TRBV6-3 and TRBJ2-1; TRBD1 agrees at 10 bases. Germline trimming cut 2 bases from V and 4 bases from J; bases unmatched to any gene: 20. Germline loops: CDR1 MNHEY, CDR2 SVGEGT. The CDR3 length is 21 residues. The CDR3 DNA is TGTGCCAGCAGTTACCGAGGGGTAGGGGGCGTCAGGACAGGGGGGTACAATGAGCAGTTCTTC. Translation gives CASSYRGVGGVRTGGYNEQFF.

This chain links TRBV10-3 with TRBJ2-3; D possibly uses TRBD1 or TRBD2 (6 bases each). V was shortened by 6 bases and J by 2 bases, with 12 bases between the two germline ends. Germline V gene sequence: CDR1 ENHRY, CDR2 SYGVKD. This CDR3 is built from 14 residues. In nucleotides, the CDR3 is TGTGCCATCAGACCCGGGGGCCCCACAGATACGCAGTATTTT. As protein: CAIRPGGPTDTQYF.

The J gene is TRBJ2-1, the V gene TRBV11-2; D gene uncertain. The V end lost 4 bases, the J end lost 0 bases, and 13 bases lay between the germline ends. This CDR3 has 16 amino acids. CDR1 SGHAT and CDR2 FQNNGV come from the germline V gene. This chain's CDR3 is CASSSKRRSSYNEQFF. CDR3 coding DNA: TGTGCCAGCAGCTCGAAAAGACGGAGCTCCTACAATGAGCAGTTCTTC.

A few counts support this clonotype. This chain uses TRBV12-3 or TRBV12-4 with TRBJ1-5; no reliable D call. The length of the CDR3 is 13 residues. The ends were cut back, 5 bases at V and 7 bases at J, with 12 bases in the middle. The DNA for the CDR3 is TGTGCCAGCAGTCACAGCCTCAGCCAGCCCCAGCATTTT. Its protein is CASSHSLSQPQHF.

Concerning this clonotype itself: One end of the junction does not line up with germline, which may come from a read error. This sequence joins TRBV7-2 and TRBJ2-1; D may be TRBD2 (6 bases). Per germline, CDR1 SGHTA and CDR2 FQGNSA. The CDR3 has 11 amino acids. Here the CDR3 reads CASSLARGVYF. In DNA form, the CDR3 reads TGTGCCAGCAGCTTAGCGCGGGGAGTGTACTTC.

The chain combines TRBV7-2 with TRBJ2-1; TRBD2 matches at 10 bases. J lost 6 bases, V lost 5 bases, and 10 bases had no gene match. This CDR3 comprises 16 residues. Per germline, CDR1 SGHTA and CDR2 FQGNSA. The CDR3 region has the DNA TGTGCCAGCAGCCATAGCGGGGGGATCCGGTTCAATGAGCAGTTCTTC. Its protein product is CASSHSGGIRFNEQFF.

This clonotype has a count of ten or more. The chain is built from TRBV4-1 and TRBJ2-1; D gene uncertain. Germline assignment: CDR1 MGHRA and CDR2 YSYEKL. This CDR3 contains 14 residues. V was cut by 0 bases and J by 2 bases, with 5 bases left in between. The CDR3 is CASSQEGPYNEQFF. CDR3 coding DNA: TGCGCCAGCAGCCAAGAAGGACCCTACAATGAGCAGTTCTTC.

The genes are TRBV20-1 and TRBJ2-3, with D possibly matching TRBD1 (7 bases). The CDR3 extends over 15 amino acids. The V gene's germline CDR1 is DFQATT and CDR2 SNEGSKA (reference sequence). Deletions cut 7 bases from V and 2 bases from J, with 19 bases between. The CDR3 nucleotides are TGCAGTGGAGATAGGAGGGGGCAGGCCACAGATACGCAGTATTTT. Its translation: CSGDRRGQATDTQYF.

This clonotype was seen a few times. This chain joins TRBV7-8 and TRBJ2-7; a possible D gene is TRBD2 (6 bases). Germline V gene lookup returns CDR1 SGHVS and CDR2 FQNEAQ. With 3 bases removed from V and 7 bases from J, the gap between germline ends came to 13 bases. The CDR3 consists of 13 residues. The CDR3 protein is CASSFAQGGEQYF. The CDR3 region has the DNA TGTGCCAGCAGCTTTGCCCAGGGAGGAGAGCAGTACTTC.

This clonotype showed up just a few times. Relative to the germline gene, one junction end is altered; a read error may explain this. The rearrangement joins TRBV10-3 to TRBJ2-7; D remains unclear. CDR1 and CDR2 from the germline V gene are ENHRY and SYGVKD. The CDR3 has 11 amino acids. CDR3 sequence (DNA): TGTGCCATCAGTGAGCCTGCCCTACCTTCTTTC. Its translation: CAISEPALPSF.